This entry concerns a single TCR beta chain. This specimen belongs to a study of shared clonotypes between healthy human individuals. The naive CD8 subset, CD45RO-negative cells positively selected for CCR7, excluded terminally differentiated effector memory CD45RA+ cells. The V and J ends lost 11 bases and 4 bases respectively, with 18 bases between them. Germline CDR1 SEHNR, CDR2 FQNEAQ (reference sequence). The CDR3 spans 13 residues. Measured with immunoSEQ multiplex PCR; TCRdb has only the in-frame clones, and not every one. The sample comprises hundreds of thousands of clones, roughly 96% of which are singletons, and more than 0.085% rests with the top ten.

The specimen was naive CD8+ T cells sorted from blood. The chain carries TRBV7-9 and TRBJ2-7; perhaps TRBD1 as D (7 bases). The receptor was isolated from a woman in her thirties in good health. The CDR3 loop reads CAVRQGGPYEQYF. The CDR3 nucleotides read TGTGCCGTCCGGCAGGGGGGACCTTACGAGCAGTACTTC.